The rows below give T cell receptor beta chains drawn from one sample of a study of OX40 agonist ivuxolimab in advanced cancers. The protocol was immunoSEQ multiplex PCR, while the TCRdb copy is restricted to in-frame clones and leaves out a portion. Among some 18,000 clones listed, roughly 80% were seen once. The material sequenced was CD4+ or CD8+ T cells sorted from blood, taken in a trial of the OX40 agonist ivuxolimab. The receptors stem from an adult with an advanced solid tumor such as melanoma, head and neck, liver or kidney cancer. Each CDR3 is given with its conserved first and last residue. The D gene is left open where the match is weak. Rows may omit the clone size; those that give it use once, few, many or a size class.

j_call clone_size v_call d_call cdr3_nt cdr3_aa
TRBJ2-7 once TRBV14 . TGTGCCAGCAGCCAAGAGTGGGGTGTTACCTACGAGCAGTACTTC CASSQEWGVTYEQYF
TRBJ1-2 once TRBV4-2 . TGTGCCAGCAGCCAAGTCCCATTACAGGGCACGTGGGAATCGAGTGGCTACACCTTC CASSQVPLQGTWESSGYTF
TRBJ2-2 . TRBV7-9 . TGTGCCAGCAGCGCCTCGCTGGGGCGGCCGAACACCGGGGAGCTGTTTTTT CASSASLGRPNTGELFF
TRBJ1-4 . TRBV2 . TGTGCCAGCATTGGGGGCTTAAGTGAAAAACTGTTTTTT CASIGGLSEKLFF
TRBJ2-3 . TRBV15 . TGTGCCACCAGCATTTCAAAGGGTCGGGATACGCAGTATTTT CATSISKGRDTQYF
TRBJ2-2 . TRBV29-1 . TGCAGCTATTCCCCGACAGGCACCGGGGAGCTGTTTTTT CSYSPTGTGELFF
TRBJ1-2 . TRBV7-8 . TGTGCCAGCAGCCCAGGGCGGTCCTATGGCTACACCTTC CASSPGRSYGYTF
TRBJ1-6 . TRBV9 . TGTGCCAGCAGCCCAACAGTTCGTAATTCACCCCTCCACTTT CASSPTVRNSPLHF
TRBJ2-1 once TRBV29-1 . TGCAGCGTTGAAGACGTCGGGACTTCAGCGGCCAATGAGCAGTTCTTC CSVEDVGTSAANEQFF
TRBJ2-7 . TRBV6-1 TRBD1 TGTGCCAGCAGTGAAGTTTGGACAGGGATCGGCGAGCAGTACTTC CASSEVWTGIGEQYF
TRBJ1-4 . TRBV11-2 . TGTGCCAGCAGCTTAGAGGCCACCCCTGCAACTAATGAAAAACTGTTTTTT CASSLEATPATNEKLFF
TRBJ2-7 few TRBV6-1 . TGTGCCAGCATCAGTGGGCTCTCCTACGAGCAGTACTTC CASISGLSYEQYF
TRBJ2-7 . TRBV6-5 . TGTGCCAGCAGTCCAACCCACAGGGCCTACGAGCAGTACTTC CASSPTHRAYEQYF
TRBJ1-5 . TRBV7-9 TRBD1 TGTGCCAGCAGCTTAGGGACAGGGAATCAGCCCCAGCATTTT CASSLGTGNQPQHF
TRBJ1-4 . TRBV7-2 . TGTGCCAGCAGCCCGATCACGGGGGACGTTGAAAAACTGTTTTTT CASSPITGDVEKLFF
TRBJ1-2 . TRBV6-1 . TGTGCCAGCAGTGAAGGCAGGGGACATGGCTATGGCTACACCTTC CASSEGRGHGYGYTF
TRBJ2-2 . TRBV19 . TGTGCCAGTAGTATCTTCGCCCAGGGCGCCGGGGAGCTGTTTTTT CASSIFAQGAGELFF
TRBJ2-5 . TRBV9 TRBD2 TGTGCCAGCAGCGTAGGGCAAGCGGGGGCAGAGACCCAGTACTTC CASSVGQAGAETQYF
TRBJ1-6 . TRBV27 . TGTGCCACCGCTACCCTACATTCACCCCTCCACTTT CATATLHSPLHF
TRBJ2-7 . TRBV11-2 . TGTGCCAGCAGCTTAGCGCTGAGCAGGTCAGCCTACGAGCAGTACTTC CASSLALSRSAYEQYF
TRBJ1-1 . TRBV28 . TGTGCCAGCAGTTTAATGAACACTGAAGCTTTCTTT CASSLMNTEAFF
TRBJ1-2 . TRBV29-1 TRBD1 TGCAGCGTTGAATTGGGACAGGTGTATGGCTACACCTTC CSVELGQVYGYTF
TRBJ2-3 . TRBV2 . TGTGCCAGCAGTGTGGGGGTGGGGGCCACAGATACGCAGTATTTT CASSVGVGATDTQYF
TRBJ1-5 . TRBV28 TRBD1 TGTGCCAGCAGACCTATGACAGGGACAAGCAATCAGCCCCAGCATTTT CASRPMTGTSNQPQHF
TRBJ1-5 once TRBV6-5 . TGTGCCAGCAGTTTATACAGTGGCGGCAATCAGCCCCAGCATTTT CASSLYSGGNQPQHF
TRBJ1-1 . TRBV4-3 . TGCGCCAGCAGCCAAGAGGCCCCGGCGGACACTGAAGCTTTCTTT CASSQEAPADTEAFF
TRBJ2-1 . TRBV2 TRBD2 TGTGCCAGCAGTGATGGTTACCAGCGGGGGTCCTACAATGAGCAGTTCTTC CASSDGYQRGSYNEQFF
TRBJ2-1 . TRBV6-5 TRBD2 TGTGCCAGCAGTTATCGAGCGGGGGGGTATGAGCAGTTCTTC CASSYRAGGYEQFF
TRBJ2-7 . TRBV11-2 . TGTGCCAGCAGCACCCATGGGCGGTGGGGGGGCCGCCCCGCGGACGAGCAGTACTTC CASSTHGRWGGRPADEQYF
TRBJ2-3 . TRBV11-2 . TGTGCCAGCAGCTCACCGCTCAAGGGAATCGTCGATACGCAGTATTTT CASSSPLKGIVDTQYF
TRBJ2-7 . TRBV6-1 . TGTGCCAGTGGAGGGGGAGGCGATACCTACGAGCAGTACTTC CASGGGGDTYEQYF
TRBJ2-1 . TRBV9 . TGTGCCAGCAGCGGCAGCGGCAATGAGCAGTTCTTC CASSGSGNEQFF
TRBJ2-6 . TRBV6-5 . TGTGCCAGCGAGTCTGGGCGGGAGGCCAACGTCCTGACTTTC CASESGREANVLTF
TRBJ1-5 few TRBV6-4 . TGTGCCAGCAGTGATGGGGGGCCCCAGCATTTT CASSDGGPQHF
TRBJ2-6 . TRBV19 . TGTGCCAGCCTCGGACAGTCGGGGGCCAACGTCCTGACTTTC CASLGQSGANVLTF
TRBJ1-4 . TRBV28 . TGTGCCAGCACCCCAGAAAGGGGGGGGACTAATGAAAAACTGTTTTTT CASTPERGGTNEKLFF
TRBJ2-7 medium-sized TRBV7-9 . TGTGCCAGCAGCCGCAGGGGGGTCGACGAGCAGTACTTC CASSRRGVDEQYF
TRBJ1-2 . TRBV27 . TGTGCCAGCAGCCCTACAGCTAACTATGGCTACACCTTC CASSPTANYGYTF
TRBJ1-5 . TRBV28 . TGTGCCAGCAGGATAGCGGGGAGTGGAAATCAGCCCCAGCATTTT CASRIAGSGNQPQHF
TRBJ1-2 . TRBV7-9 . TGTGCCAGCAGGAGACAGGAAGACTATAACTATGGCTACACCTTC CASRRQEDYNYGYTF
TRBJ1-5 . TRBV6-5 TRBD1 TGTGCCAGCAGGAGGACAGGGCGCAATCAGCCCCAGCATTTT CASRRTGRNQPQHF
TRBJ2-7 . TRBV21-1 . TGTGCCAGCAGCAAAGAGGGGGGGCCCCAGTACGAGCAGTACTTC CASSKEGGPQYEQYF
TRBJ1-2 . TRBV13 . TGTGCCAGCAGCTTACCTACTGGGGCGGCGGGCTACACCTTC CASSLPTGAAGYTF
TRBJ1-2 . TRBV4-1 TRBD1 TGCGCCAGCAGCCCTACCGGGACAGGTTTCGACTATGGCTACACCTTC CASSPTGTGFDYGYTF
TRBJ2-6 . TRBV5-1 TRBD1 TGCGCCAGCAGCCAAGACAGGGGGCTTGGGGCCAACGTCCTGACTTTC CASSQDRGLGANVLTF
TRBJ2-2 . TRBV7-3 TRBD1 TGTGCCAGCAGCCTGGGACAGGGTAACACCGGGGAGCTGTTTTTT CASSLGQGNTGELFF
TRBJ2-7 . TRBV29-1 . TGCAGCGTTGGGACTGGACCCTACGAGCAGTACTTC CSVGTGPYEQYF
TRBJ1-2 . TRBV6-6 . TGTGCCAGCAGTTACTCGATGGCGGCTCATGGCTACACCTTC CASSYSMAAHGYTF
TRBJ1-1 . TRBV19 . TGTGCCAGTAGGCTACCTGGGGGGGTTACTGAAGCTTTCTTT CASRLPGGVTEAFF
TRBJ1-1 . TRBV19 . TGTGCCAGTAGTATGATGGGCCAGGTCACTGAAGCTTTCTTT CASSMMGQVTEAFF
TRBJ2-3 . TRBV27 TRBD1 TGTGCCAGCCGATCAGTTGACAGGGTCTCAGATACGCAGTATTTT CASRSVDRVSDTQYF
TRBJ1-1 . TRBV4-3 TRBD1 TGCGCCAGCCGACAGGGAACTGAAGCTTTCTTT CASRQGTEAFF
TRBJ1-2 . TRBV11-1 . TGTGCCAGCAGCTTCGGACTCCTAGAGGGCTACACCTTC CASSFGLLEGYTF
TRBJ2-7 . TRBV9 . TGTGCCAGCAGCCCAGGGGGAGGCGAGCAGTACTTC CASSPGGGEQYF
TRBJ2-5 . TRBV4-2 . TGTGCCAGCAGCCAGTGGGGGGGCATACAAGAGACCCAGTACTTC CASSQWGGIQETQYF
TRBJ1-4 . TRBV2 TRBD1 TGTGCCAGCGAAGGACAGGGGAATGAAAAACTGTTTTTT CASEGQGNEKLFF
TRBJ2-7 . TRBV9 . TGCGCCAGCAGCCCGCTCGTGACGGTGTCCTACGAGCAGTACTTC CASSPLVTVSYEQYF
TRBJ1-2 . TRBV4-2 . TGTGCCAGCAGCTTGGCCAGGAACTATGGCTACACCTTC CASSLARNYGYTF
TRBJ2-1 once TRBV7-2 . TGTGCCAGCAGCCGTGGAATCGACTCGTCCTACAATGAGCAGTTCTTC CASSRGIDSSYNEQFF